This entry lists 18 T cell receptor beta chains sequenced from one sample in a study of CD8+CD57+ T cells in acquired aplastic anemia. According to the study, genomic DNA was the template for TCR beta VDJ and CDR3 profiling. MiXCR was run by TCRdb on the reads, yielding one entry per CDR3 protein. The sample holds 100,000 to 120,000 distinct CDR3 sequences, about half seen once. The sequenced material came from sorted CD4+, CD8+, or CD8+CD57+ T cells (not recorded which) from PBMCs. The receptor set was obtained from a human donor in good health, serving as a control.

The table lists this clonotype with many counts. This chain connects TRBV10-2 to TRBJ2-2; the D is unclear. Germline V CDR1 and CDR2: WSHSY, SAAADI. There are 11 residues in the CDR3. The V end was cut by 3 bases, the J end by 6 bases, with 2 bases between. The CDR3 region is CASSDPGELFF. CDR3 bases: TGCGCCAGCAGTGACCCCGGGGAGCTGTTTTTT.

The gene calls are TRBV7-2 and TRBJ1-2; the D gene is possibly TRBD1 (6 bases). The CDR3 is 15 residues long. The V gene's germline CDR1 is SGHTA and CDR2 FQGNSA. V gave up 3 bases and J gave up 3 bases, with 14 bases separating them. The CDR3 DNA is TGTGCCAGCAGCTTTACAGGGAGGATGGACTATGGCTACACCTTC. This encodes CASSFTGRMDYGYTF.

This chain uses TRBV15 with TRBJ2-7, with 12 bases identical to TRBD2. This CDR3 has 19 amino acids. The junction had 13 bases not matched to a gene; V was cut back by 3 bases and J by 1 base. Germline V lookup: CDR1 LNHNV, CDR2 YYDKDF (reference sequence). CDR3 coding DNA: TGTGCCACCAGCAGTTCCGCAGCCCGTACTAGCGGGAGGTCCTACGAGCAGTACTTC. It is translated as CATSSSAARTSGRSYEQYF.

This clonotype came up many times. V usage is TRBV11-2 and J usage is TRBJ2-7; the match to TRBD2 covers 7 bases. J gave up 0 bases and V 2 bases, and 4 bases lay outside the gene matches. The CDR3 is 15 amino acids. Germline V gene data show CDR1 as SGHAT and CDR2 as FQNNGV. CDR3 region: CASSLMGGDSYEQYF. The CDR3 DNA reads TGTGCCAGCAGCTTAATGGGGGGGGACTCCTACGAGCAGTACTTC.

The V gene is TRBV10-1, the J gene TRBJ2-7; possibly TRBD1 for D (5 bases). From germline, CDR1 is WNHNN and CDR2 SYGVQD (reference sequence). Trimming took 3 bases from V and 1 from J, leaving 10 bases between them. The CDR3 runs to 14 residues. The CDR3 sequence: CASSDRVQSYEQYF. CDR3 nucleotides: TGCGCCAGCAGTGACAGGGTACAATCCTACGAGCAGTACTTC.

V is TRBV30 and J is TRBJ2-1, with unresolved D. The CDR3 extends over 13 amino acids. Germline values: CDR1 GTSNPN, CDR2 SVGIG (reference sequence). Trimming removed 0 bases at V and 7 bases at J, with 10 bases between. The DNA of the CDR3 is TGTGCCTGGAGTGTACTAACTGGGAATGAGCAGTTCTTC. It is translated as CAWSVLTGNEQFF.

The rearrangement uses TRBV19 and TRBJ2-7, with D perhaps TRBD1 (6 bases). The length of the CDR3 is 14 residues. V dropped 1 base and J dropped 2 bases, with 9 bases sitting between them. Germline CDR1 LNHDA, CDR2 SQIVND (reference sequence). CDR3 amino acids: CASSIVGGPYEQYF. CDR3 nucleotides: TGTGCCAGTAGTATAGTAGGGGGACCCTACGAGCAGTACTTC.

This clonotype has only a few counts. The chain carries TRBV24-1 and TRBJ2-1; D perhaps matches TRBD1 (6 bases). Germline V lookup: CDR1 KGHDR, CDR2 SFDVKD. V lost 4 bases, J lost 8 bases, and 11 bases lay in between. The CDR3 loop spans 13 amino acids. This CDR3 reads CATSDRRTDEQFF. CDR3 in DNA: TGTGCCACCAGTGACCGGCGGACAGATGAGCAGTTCTTC.

On this clonotype itself: This may stem from a read error, because a much larger clone lies one nucleotide away. J is TRBJ2-3 and V is TRBV6-1; the D gene is possibly TRBD2 (7 bases). The ends were cut back, 9 bases at V and 0 bases at J, with 16 bases in the middle. Germline V lookup: CDR1 MNHNS, CDR2 SASEGT. This CDR3 has 15 amino acids. CDR3 in DNA: TGTGCCAGTCCCCGGGGGGCGGAGAGCACAGATACGCAGTATTTT. Translation: CASPRGAESTDTQYF.

This sequence joins TRBV2 and TRBJ2-2; D is uncertain. Trimming took off 2 bases at V and 0 bases at J, with 7 bases between the two ends. CDR1 SNHLY and CDR2 FYNNEI come from the germline V gene. This CDR3 is 15 amino acids long. The CDR3 here is CASSESETNTGELFF. In nucleotides, the CDR3 is TGTGCCAGCAGTGAAAGTGAGACGAACACCGGGGAGCTGTTTTTT.

The chain combines TRBV30 with TRBJ2-2; unclear D gene. Trimming pared 2 bases from V and 4 bases from J, leaving 8 bases between. Germline V gene lookup returns CDR1 GTSNPN and CDR2 SVGIG (reference sequence). This CDR3 has 13 residues. CDR3 coding DNA: TGTGCCTGGAGTCGCAGTGCCACCGGGGAGCTGTTTTTT. Translation gives CAWSRSATGELFF.

The chain uses TRBV5-1 and TRBJ2-7; unclear D gene. This CDR3 is built from 15 residues. CDR1 is SGHRS and CDR2 is YFSETQ in the germline V gene. The germline V and J ends were trimmed by 0 bases and 0 bases, with 10 bases remaining between them. CDR3 residues: CASSLGSSSSYEQYF. Here the CDR3 DNA reads TGCGCCAGCAGCTTGGGGAGCTCAAGCTCCTACGAGCAGTACTTC.

This clonotype was detected only a few times. The chain employs TRBV12-3 or TRBV12-4 and TRBJ2-7; 8 bases map to TRBD1. This CDR3 region has 16 residues. The V gene end was trimmed by 5 bases and the J gene end by 0 bases; junction bases not matched to a gene: 9. DNA of the CDR3: TGTGCCAGCAGTCACCTGACAGGGGAGGCCTCCTACGAGCAGTACTTC. Protein: CASSHLTGEASYEQYF.

Ten or more counts support this clonotype. The rearrangement uses TRBV5-5 and TRBJ2-7, with no clear D. Trimming removed 0 bases at V and 3 bases at J, with 4 bases between. Germline V gene data show CDR1 as SGHKS and CDR2 as YYEKEE (reference sequence). This CDR3 region has 12 residues. CDR3 residues: CASSLASYEQYF. For the CDR3, the DNA is TGTGCCAGCAGCTTGGCTAGCTACGAGCAGTACTTC.

The rearrangement uses TRBV5-1 and TRBJ2-7, with 12 bases lining up with TRBD2. The CDR3 totals 16 residues. Germline V gene data show CDR1 as SGHRS and CDR2 as YFSETQ. The V and J ends lost 2 bases and 5 bases, in that order; junction bases with no gene match: 8. The CDR3 DNA is TGCGCCAGCAGCTTCACTAGCGGGGGGCCGAGTAACGAGCAGTACTTC. This translates into CASSFTSGGPSNEQYF. Based on the CDR3 plus reference TRBV5-1 and TRBJ2-7, the full variable domain is KAGVTQTPRYLIKTRGQQVTLSCSPISGHRSVSWYQQTPGQGLQFLFEYFSETQRNKGNFPGRFSGRQFSNSRSEMNVSTLELGDSALYLCASSFTSGGPSNEQYFGPGTRLTVT.

The V gene is TRBV10-3, the J gene TRBJ1-6; D ambiguous. Trimming pared 3 bases from V and 7 bases from J, leaving 7 bases between. The CDR3 loop spans 13 amino acids. Germline V gene lookup returns CDR1 ENHRY and CDR2 SYGVKD. The chain's CDR3 is CAISDRTNSPLHF. DNA of the CDR3: TGTGCCATCAGTGACCGGACGAATTCACCCCTCCACTTT.

This clonotype was seen a few times. V and J are TRBV29-1 and TRBJ2-7, with TRBD1 as a possible D gene (6 bases). Germline values: CDR1 SQVTM, CDR2 ANQGSEA. The CDR3 runs 13 residues. The V end lost 2 bases, the J end lost 3 bases, and 11 bases lay between the germline ends. DNA for the CDR3: TGCAGCGTTGAAACCTTAGGGGGCTACGAGCAGTACTTC. It specifies CSVETLGGYEQYF.

V and J are TRBV25-1 and TRBJ2-7; D possibly matches TRBD1 or TRBD2 (5 bases each). CDR3 length equals 15 residues. V was pared by 4 bases and J by 0 bases, with 13 bases between. Per the germline V gene, CDR1 is MGHDK and CDR2 is SYGVNS. CDR3 sequence: CASSARGADSYEQYF. CDR3 coding DNA: TGTGCCAGCAGTGCTAGAGGGGCAGACTCCTACGAGCAGTACTTC.